Following are 5 T cell receptor beta chains from one sample sequenced in a study of cytomegalovirus exposure and HLA in healthy donors. The PCR used 60 Vbeta and 13 Jbeta primers. Clones were read by immunoSEQ multiplex PCR, and TCRdb kept only the in-frame ones, dropping some. The sample shows around 200,000 clones, and less than 0.95% sits with its ten largest clones. Sequencing input: PBMCs. Every receptor here comes from a woman under 30 in good health and CMV-seropositive.

The V and J genes are TRBV4-1 and TRBJ2-1; D may be TRBD1 (5 bases). Germline CDR1 and CDR2: MGHRA and YSYEKL. This CDR3 has 14 amino acids. With 0 bases removed from V and 6 bases from J, the gap between germline ends came to 9 bases. Here the CDR3 DNA reads TGCGCCAGCAGCCAAGATCCAGGGTCCAATGAGCAGTTCTTC. Protein sequence: CASSQDPGSNEQFF.

The chain couples TRBV11-2 to TRBJ1-1; D uncertain. Germline V gene sequence: CDR1 SGHAT, CDR2 FQNNGV. The CDR3 covers 15 residues. V lost 5 bases to trimming and J lost 4 bases, with 17 bases between them. CDR3 sequence reads: CASSPLGGQGTEAFF. CDR3 nucleotide sequence: TGTGCCAGCAGCCCCCTGGGAGGGCAAGGCACTGAAGCTTTCTTT.

This chain joins TRBV6-5 and TRBJ2-3; D is possibly TRBD1 (5 bases). The germline CDR1 and CDR2 sequences are MNHEY and SVGAGI. V lost 0 bases and J 2 bases, leaving 12 bases between the germline ends. The CDR3 length is 16 residues. The CDR3 spells CASSYSTTGFTDTQYF. CDR3 DNA: TGTGCCAGCAGTTACTCGACCACAGGATTCACAGATACGCAGTATTTT.

The chain uses TRBV5-1 and TRBJ1-1; D is possibly TRBD1 (5 bases). The length of the CDR3 is 15 residues. The V gene's germline CDR1 is SGHRS and CDR2 YFSETQ. Trimming took off 4 bases at V and 6 bases at J, with 19 bases between the two ends. The CDR3 protein is CASSGGWKESSEAFF. CDR3 in DNA: TGCGCCAGCAGCGGGGGGTGGAAGGAGTCATCTGAAGCTTTCTTT.

The rearrangement uses TRBV6-1 and TRBJ1-5; D is undetermined. The CDR3 loop spans 14 amino acids. Germline values: CDR1 MNHNS, CDR2 SASEGT. The germline V and J ends were trimmed by 1 base and 4 bases, with 8 bases remaining between them. The CDR3 nucleotides read TGTGCCAGCAGTGAAGGGGCCGAAAATCAGCCCCAGCATTTT. This sequence encodes CASSEGAENQPQHF.